These 2 T cell receptor beta chains share one sample of origin, sequenced in a study of OX40 agonist ivuxolimab in advanced cancers. Using immunoSEQ multiplex PCR, the repertoire was profiled, and TCRdb retains in-frame clones only, with some absent. Found here are some 99,000 clones, about 90% of them singletons; the top ten hold around 1.5%. The sample was CD4+ or CD8+ T cells sorted from blood, taken in a trial of the OX40 agonist ivuxolimab. These receptors came from an adult with an advanced solid tumor such as melanoma, head and neck, liver or kidney cancer.

The chain joins TRBV10-1 to TRBJ2-7; 9 bases are shared with TRBD2. The germline V gene encodes CDR1 WNHNN and CDR2 SYGVQD (reference sequence). Unmatched junction bases numbered 15, after V lost 5 bases and J lost 4 bases. The CDR3 has 17 residues. In DNA form, the CDR3 reads TGCGCCAGCAGTCAATACGCGGGGGGGGGACCTCCTTACGAGCAGTACTTC. It codes for CASSQYAGGGPPYEQYF.

CDR3 DNA sequence: TGTGCCAGCAGCCAAAGGCAGGGGACTAGCGTTTCCTACGAGCAGTACTTC. Its protein is CASSQRQGTSVSYEQYF. This chain joins TRBV4-2 and TRBJ2-7; TRBD2 aligns across 10 bases. This CDR3 region has 17 residues. From germline, CDR1 is LGHNA and CDR2 YNFKEQ. With V trimmed by 2 bases and J by 1 base, 8 bases remained unmatched.